Listed here are 4 T cell receptor beta chains from one sample, sequenced in a study of glioma-infiltrating T cells after dendritic cell vaccination. Sequencing used immunoSEQ multiplex PCR; TCRdb keeps in-frame clones, though not all of them. The data show roughly 83,000 clones, under 90% seen once. This material consisted of blood, taken before dendritic cell vaccination. These receptors all come from a human donor with glioblastoma.

The chain carries TRBV14 and TRBJ1-1, with 7 bases identical to TRBD1. Trimming removed 4 bases from V and 3 bases from J; junction bases left unmatched: 11. The length of the CDR3 is 16 residues. Germline V gene lookup returns CDR1 SGHDN and CDR2 FVKESK. CDR3 region: CASSLFIGGSYTEAFF. As DNA, the CDR3 is TGTGCCAGCAGCCTCTTCATAGGGGGCTCTTACACTGAAGCTTTCTTT.

CDR3 loop: CASSNRLAGQETQYF. The DNA of the CDR3 is TGTGCCAGCAGCAACCGACTAGCGGGACAAGAGACCCAGTACTTC. This chain uses TRBV13 with TRBJ2-5; 11 nucleotides line up with TRBD2. This CDR3 region has 15 residues. V lost 5 bases to trimming and J lost 2 bases; unmatched junction nucleotides: 4. Germline V gene data show CDR1 as PRHDT and CDR2 as FYEKMQ (reference sequence).

This chain connects TRBV4-1 to TRBJ2-3; D not resolved. Germline CDR1 and CDR2: MGHRA and YSYEKL. CDR3 length: 15 amino acids. V lost 0 bases and J 0 bases, leaving 7 bases between the germline ends. The CDR3 DNA is TGCGCCAGCAGCCAAGAGTCCAGAAGCACAGATACGCAGTATTTT. Translation gives CASSQESRSTDTQYF.

The chain employs TRBV6-1 and TRBJ2-5, with 7 nucleotides matching TRBD1. J gave up 2 bases and V 6 bases, and 3 bases lay outside the gene matches. CDR3 length: 13 amino acids. The germline V gene has CDR1 MNHNS and CDR2 SASEGT. The CDR3 reads CASRRGPQETQYF. CDR3 sequence (DNA): TGTGCCAGCAGGAGGGGGCCACAAGAGACCCAGTACTTC.